The entry that follows covers one T cell receptor beta chain sequence. What this receptor recognizes is not known. The sample holds no much larger clone one base away, and base qualities are not on file. The library was produced with the immunoSEQ multiplex PCR assay. The table comes from immuneACCESS by way of TCRdb, which keeps in-frame sequences with V and J called. Part of the clones is missing from these tables; in studies checked, under half for an unresolved V gene and the rest for unknown reasons. This sample holds roughly 64,000 clones; around 96% were observed only once. Roughly 2.3% of the sample lies in the top ten. This entry belongs to a study of T cell changes during pregnancy in multiple sclerosis (dated by TCRdb to the late 2010s). Regarding the complete study: The study examined how the T cell repertoire changed over the course of pregnancy in women with multiple sclerosis.

This TCR was sampled from a female donor with multiple sclerosis, enrolled in a pregnancy study. This specimen consisted of CD8+ T cells from peripheral blood mononuclear cells, obtained after pregnancy.

The DNA sequence follows: TGCGCCAGCAGTGGTTCTAGCGGGAGAGAAGAGACCCAGTACTTC. The encoded protein is CASSGSSGREETQYF. This receptor chain uses TRBV5-1 and TRBJ2-5, with 10 bases matching TRBD2. Here V drops 5 bases and J drops 3 bases, and the junction holds 7 bases not matched to any gene. The CDR3 starts with the cysteine, ends with the phenylalanine, and has 15 residues. Only the CDR3 region is kept as DNA, spanning 45 bases read in frame from base 1. Based on the germline V gene, the CDR1 and CDR2 sequences are SGHRS and YFSETQ.